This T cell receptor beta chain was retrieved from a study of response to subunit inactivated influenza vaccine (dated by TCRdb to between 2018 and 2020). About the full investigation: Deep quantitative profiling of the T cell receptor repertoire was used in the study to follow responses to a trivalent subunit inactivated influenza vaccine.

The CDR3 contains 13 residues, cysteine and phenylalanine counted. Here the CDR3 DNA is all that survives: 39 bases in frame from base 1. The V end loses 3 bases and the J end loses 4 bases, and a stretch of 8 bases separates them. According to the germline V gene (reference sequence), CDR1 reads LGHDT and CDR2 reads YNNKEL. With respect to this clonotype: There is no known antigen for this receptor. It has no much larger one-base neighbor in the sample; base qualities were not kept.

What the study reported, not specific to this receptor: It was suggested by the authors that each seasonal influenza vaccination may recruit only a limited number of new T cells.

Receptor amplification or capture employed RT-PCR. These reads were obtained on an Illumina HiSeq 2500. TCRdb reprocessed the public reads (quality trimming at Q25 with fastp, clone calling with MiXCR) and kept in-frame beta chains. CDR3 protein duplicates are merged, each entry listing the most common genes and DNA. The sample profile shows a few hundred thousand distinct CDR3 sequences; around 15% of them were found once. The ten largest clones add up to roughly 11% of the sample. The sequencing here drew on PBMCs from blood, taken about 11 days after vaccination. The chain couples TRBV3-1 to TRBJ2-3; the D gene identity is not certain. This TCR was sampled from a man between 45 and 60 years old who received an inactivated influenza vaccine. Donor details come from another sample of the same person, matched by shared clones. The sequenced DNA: TGTGCCAGCAGCCATGACGAGGCAGATACGCAGTATTTT. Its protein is CASSHDEADTQYF.